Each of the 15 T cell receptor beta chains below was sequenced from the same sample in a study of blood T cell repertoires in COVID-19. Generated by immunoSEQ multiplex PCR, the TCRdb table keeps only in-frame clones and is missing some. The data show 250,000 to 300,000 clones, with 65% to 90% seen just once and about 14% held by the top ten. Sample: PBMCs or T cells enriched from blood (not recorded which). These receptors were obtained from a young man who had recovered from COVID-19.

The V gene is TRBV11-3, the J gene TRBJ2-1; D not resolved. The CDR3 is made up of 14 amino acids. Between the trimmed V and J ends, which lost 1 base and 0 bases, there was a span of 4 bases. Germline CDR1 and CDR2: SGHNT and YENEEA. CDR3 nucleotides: TGTGCCAGCAGCTTAGCCAGCTCCTACAATGAGCAGTTCTTC. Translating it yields CASSLASSYNEQFF.

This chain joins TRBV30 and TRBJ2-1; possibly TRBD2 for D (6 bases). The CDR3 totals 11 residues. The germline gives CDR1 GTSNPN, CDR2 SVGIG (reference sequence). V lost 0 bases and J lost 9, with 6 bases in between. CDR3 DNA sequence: TGTGCCTGGAGTGTGGGGGGTGAGCAGTTCTTC. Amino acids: CAWSVGGEQFF.

CDR3 DNA sequence: TGTGCCAGCAGCTCGGGGGGGGGTTCTGAAGCTTTCTTT. Protein: CASSSGGGSEAFF. The chain links TRBV28 to TRBJ1-1, with a possible D match to TRBD1 (5 bases). The CDR3 consists of 13 residues. V was trimmed by 6 bases and J by 6 bases, leaving 14 bases between them. Germline CDR1 reads MDHEN; CDR2 reads SYDVKM. The whole variable domain, remainder taken from reference TRBV28 and TRBJ1-1, is DVKVTQSSRYLVKRTGEKVFLECVQDMDHENMFWYRQDPGLGLRLIYFSYDVKMKEKGDIPEGYSVSREKKERFSLILESASTNQTSMYLCASSSGGGSEAFFGQGTRLTVV.

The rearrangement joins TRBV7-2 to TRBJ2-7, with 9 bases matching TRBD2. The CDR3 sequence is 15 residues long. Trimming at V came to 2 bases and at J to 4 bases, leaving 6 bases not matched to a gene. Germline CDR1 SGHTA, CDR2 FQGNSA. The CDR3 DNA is TGTGCCAGCAGCTTATACACTAGCGGGTATTACGAGCAGTACTTC. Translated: CASSLYTSGYYEQYF.

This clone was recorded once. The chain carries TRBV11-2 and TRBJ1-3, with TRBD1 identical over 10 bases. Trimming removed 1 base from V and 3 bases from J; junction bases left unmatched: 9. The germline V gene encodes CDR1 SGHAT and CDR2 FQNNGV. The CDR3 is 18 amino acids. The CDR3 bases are TGTGCCAGCAGCTTAGGGACTTGGGACAGGGGATTTGGAAACACCATATATTTT. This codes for CASSLGTWDRGFGNTIYF.

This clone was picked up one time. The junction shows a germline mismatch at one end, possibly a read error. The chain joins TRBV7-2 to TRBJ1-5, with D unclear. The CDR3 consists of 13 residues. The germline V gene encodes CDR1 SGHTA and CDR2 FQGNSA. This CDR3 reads CVSSLDGNQPQHF. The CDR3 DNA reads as TGTGTCAGCAGCTTAGACGGGAATCAGCCCCAGCATTTT.

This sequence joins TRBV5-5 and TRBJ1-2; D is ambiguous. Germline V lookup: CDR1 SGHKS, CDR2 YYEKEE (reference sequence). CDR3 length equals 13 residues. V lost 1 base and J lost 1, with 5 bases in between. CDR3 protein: CASSLLINYGYTF. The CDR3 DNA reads TGTGCCAGCAGCTTGTTAATTAACTATGGCTACACCTTC.

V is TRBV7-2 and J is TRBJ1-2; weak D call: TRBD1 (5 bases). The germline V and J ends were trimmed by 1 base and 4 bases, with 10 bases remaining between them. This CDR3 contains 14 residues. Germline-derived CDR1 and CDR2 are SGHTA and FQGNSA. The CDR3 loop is CASSLVGGTYGYTF. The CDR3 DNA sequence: TGTGCCAGCAGCTTAGTGGGAGGGACCTATGGCTACACCTTC.

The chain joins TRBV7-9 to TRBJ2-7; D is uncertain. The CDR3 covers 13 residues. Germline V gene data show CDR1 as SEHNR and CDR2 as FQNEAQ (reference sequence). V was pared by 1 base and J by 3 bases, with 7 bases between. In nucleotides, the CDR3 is TGTGCCAGCAGCTTAGTTGTAAACTACGAGCAGTACTTC. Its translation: CASSLVVNYEQYF.

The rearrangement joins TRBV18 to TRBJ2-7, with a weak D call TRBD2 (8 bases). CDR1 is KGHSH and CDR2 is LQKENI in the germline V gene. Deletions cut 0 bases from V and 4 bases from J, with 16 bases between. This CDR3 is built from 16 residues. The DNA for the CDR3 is TGTGCCAGCTCACCACCCTCGGGAGGGGGCGCGTACGAGCAGTACTTC. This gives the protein CASSPPSGGGAYEQYF.

This CDR3 reads CAIGASLRETQYF. Here the CDR3 DNA reads TGTGCCATCGGGGCTTCGCTCCGGGAGACCCAGTACTTC. The chain joins TRBV10-3 to TRBJ2-5; D possibly corresponds to TRBD1 (5 bases). V lost 8 bases to trimming and J lost 5 bases, with 15 bases between them. The CDR3 is 13 residues long. The germline V gene encodes CDR1 ENHRY and CDR2 SYGVKD.

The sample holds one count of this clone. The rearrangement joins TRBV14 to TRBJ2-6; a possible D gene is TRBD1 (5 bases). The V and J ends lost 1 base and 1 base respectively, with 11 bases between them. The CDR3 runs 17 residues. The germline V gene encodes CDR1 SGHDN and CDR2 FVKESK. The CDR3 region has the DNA TGTGCCAGCAGCCAAGGGGGCCTGACGTCTGGGGCCAACGTCCTGACTTTC. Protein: CASSQGGLTSGANVLTF.

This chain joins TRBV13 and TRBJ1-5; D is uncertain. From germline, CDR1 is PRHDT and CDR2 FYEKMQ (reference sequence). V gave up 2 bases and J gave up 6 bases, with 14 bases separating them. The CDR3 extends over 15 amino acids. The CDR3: CASSLRVVCTQPQHF. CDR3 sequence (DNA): TGTGCCAGCAGCTTACGGGTAGTCTGTACTCAGCCCCAGCATTTT.

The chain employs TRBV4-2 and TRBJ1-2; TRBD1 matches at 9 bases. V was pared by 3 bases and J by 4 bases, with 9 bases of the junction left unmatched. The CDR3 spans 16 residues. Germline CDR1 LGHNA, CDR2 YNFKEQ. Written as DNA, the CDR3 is TGTGCCAGCAGCCACGAACGCGGACAGGGGTTCTATGGCTACACCTTC. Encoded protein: CASSHERGQGFYGYTF.

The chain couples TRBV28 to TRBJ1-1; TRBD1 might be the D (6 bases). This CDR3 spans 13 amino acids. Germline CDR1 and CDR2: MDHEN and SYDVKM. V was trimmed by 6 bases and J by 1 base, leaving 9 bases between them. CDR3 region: CASRSQGNTEAFF. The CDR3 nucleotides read TGTGCCAGCAGGTCACAGGGGAACACTGAAGCTTTCTTT. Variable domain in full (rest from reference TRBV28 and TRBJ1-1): DVKVTQSSRYLVKRTGEKVFLECVQDMDHENMFWYRQDPGLGLRLIYFSYDVKMKEKGDIPEGYSVSREKKERFSLILESASTNQTSMYLCASRSQGNTEAFFGQGTRLTVV.